One sample yielded the 30 T cell receptor beta chains listed below, sequenced in a study of blood T cell repertoires in COVID-19. Libraries were prepared by immunoSEQ multiplex PCR; TCRdb keeps only in-frame clonotypes and omits some of them. The top ten clones hold approximately 0.96% of a sample with approximately 360,000 clones, approximately 88% of them seen once. Sequenced: PBMCs or T cells enriched from blood (not recorded which). The receptors were gathered from a woman younger than 45 with acute COVID-19.

The chain carries TRBV7-2 and TRBJ2-3; 10 bases line up with TRBD2. Looked up from germline, CDR1 is SGHTA and CDR2 is FQGNSA. V gave up 1 base and J gave up 2 bases; unmatched junction bases: 9. The CDR3 length is 18 residues. Here the CDR3 reads CASSLGRILAGLTDTQYF. CDR3 nucleotides: TGTGCCAGCAGCTTAGGGAGGATACTAGCGGGGCTCACAGATACGCAGTATTTT.

As regards this clone: The junction does not match germline at one end; this may be a read error. Other DNA sequences within the sample encode an identical CDR3. The chain employs TRBV20-1 and TRBJ2-5; D gene uncertain. The CDR3 sequence is 11 residues long. Per the germline V gene, CDR1 is DFQATT and CDR2 is SNEGSKA (reference sequence). CDR3: CSARDQETQYF. For the CDR3, the DNA is TGCAGTGCTAGAGACCAGGAGACCCAGTACTTC.

The V gene is TRBV7-6, the J gene TRBJ2-7; a possible D gene is TRBD2 (6 bases). Germline CDR1 and CDR2: SGHVS and FNYEAQ. This CDR3 spans 13 amino acids. V lost 5 bases to trimming and J lost 3 bases, with 11 bases between them. The CDR3 DNA reads as TGTGCCAGCAGCCCGGGACTTCTCTACGAGCAGTACTTC. Its translation: CASSPGLLYEQYF.

The chain combines TRBV19 with TRBJ2-6; 7 nucleotides align to TRBD1. Germline loops: CDR1 LNHDA, CDR2 SQIVND (reference sequence). The CDR3 extends over 16 amino acids. After removal of 5 bases from V and 2 bases from J, the junction contained 6 bases not matched to a gene. This CDR3 is CASSGMTGTGANVLTF. The CDR3 DNA follows: TGTGCCAGTAGTGGGATGACAGGGACTGGGGCCAACGTCCTGACTTTC. Together with reference TRBV19 and TRBJ2-6, the CDR3 gives the full variable domain: DGGITQSPKYLFRKEGQNVTLSCEQNLNHDAMYWYRQDPGQGLRLIYYSQIVNDFQKGDIAEGYSVSREKKESFPLTVTSAQKNPTAFYLCASSGMTGTGANVLTFGAGSRLTVL.

This clone appeared a single time. This rearrangement joins TRBV5-1 to TRBJ2-5, with a tentative D call TRBD1 (5 bases). This CDR3 is built from 15 residues. Trimming cost V 4 bases and J 5 bases, with 18 bases left between them. CDR1 SGHRS and CDR2 YFSETQ come from the germline V gene. The chain's CDR3 is CASSVTDSPVETQYF. Here the CDR3 DNA reads TGCGCCAGCAGCGTTACAGACAGTCCGGTGGAGACCCAGTACTTC.

This clone was counted a few times. This CDR3 reads CASSASGTTNEKLFF. CDR3 DNA sequence: TGTGCCAGCAGCGCCTCCGGGACAACTAATGAAAAACTGTTTTTT. V and J are TRBV7-9 and TRBJ1-4, with unresolved D. Germline CDR1 and CDR2: SEHNR and FQNEAQ (reference sequence). V was trimmed by 5 bases and J by 0 bases, leaving 10 bases between them. The CDR3 contains 15 residues.

The chain combines TRBV30 with TRBJ2-7, with D maybe TRBD2 (7 bases). The CDR3 contains 15 residues. Germline values: CDR1 GTSNPN, CDR2 SVGIG (reference sequence). V shed 5 bases and J shed 0 bases, with 17 bases lying between them. The CDR3 is CAWGGEGGHSYEQYF. CDR3 nucleotide sequence: TGTGCCTGGGGGGGAGAGGGGGGGCACTCCTACGAGCAGTACTTC.

V is TRBV19 and J is TRBJ1-4; D is perhaps TRBD1 (6 bases). Germline values: CDR1 LNHDA, CDR2 SQIVND (reference sequence). CDR3 length: 15 amino acids. V was shortened by 8 bases and J by 7 bases, with 20 bases between the two germline ends. Written as DNA, the CDR3 is TGTGCCAGTGGGAGACTCCAGGGGAGCGGTGAAAAACTGTTTTTT. It is translated as CASGRLQGSGEKLFF. Based on the CDR3 plus reference TRBV19 and TRBJ1-4, the full variable domain is DGGITQSPKYLFRKEGQNVTLSCEQNLNHDAMYWYRQDPGQGLRLIYYSQIVNDFQKGDIAEGYSVSREKKESFPLTVTSAQKNPTAFYLCASGRLQGSGEKLFFGSGTQLSVL.

The gene calls are TRBV27 and TRBJ2-1; the match to TRBD1 covers 7 bases. The CDR3 loop spans 16 amino acids. CDR1 is MNHEY and CDR2 is SMNVEV in the germline V gene (reference sequence). J was trimmed by 6 bases and V by 5 bases; bases with no gene match: 13. The CDR3 coding sequence is TGTGCCAGCAGTCCTGCTTACGGGACAGTGGTCAATGAGCAGTTCTTC. As protein: CASSPAYGTVVNEQFF.

This chain links TRBV10-3 with TRBJ2-5, with a possible D match to TRBD2 (6 bases). Deletions cut 2 bases from V and 13 bases from J, with 14 bases between. The CDR3 contains 12 residues. Germline assignment: CDR1 ENHRY and CDR2 SYGVKD. The DNA of the CDR3 is TGTGCCATCAGTGAGCCAGCCGGGACTCCGTACTTC. It codes for CAISEPAGTPYF.

V usage is TRBV30 and J usage is TRBJ2-7; D is possibly TRBD1 (6 bases). CDR3 size: 14 residues. Germline assignment: CDR1 GTSNPN and CDR2 SVGIG (reference sequence). The ends were cut back, 1 base at V and 5 bases at J, with 15 bases in the middle. CDR3 amino acids: CAWSATTGIHEQYF. CDR3 bases: TGTGCCTGGAGTGCAACAACAGGGATTCACGAGCAGTACTTC.

This clone has a handful of counts. V and J are TRBV7-2 and TRBJ2-2; TRBD1 aligns across 7 bases. CDR3 size: 16 residues. In germline, CDR1 is SGHTA, CDR2 FQGNSA. The V and J ends lost 3 bases and 4 bases, in that order; junction bases with no gene match: 8. The CDR3 nucleotides read TGTGCCAGCAGCTTCGCCCCGACAGGGTCCACCGGGGAGCTGTTTTTT. Translation gives CASSFAPTGSTGELFF.

The chain carries TRBV2 and TRBJ1-2, with 8 bases lining up with TRBD1. The CDR3 has 15 residues. The germline V gene has CDR1 SNHLY and CDR2 FYNNEI. With 6 bases clipped from V and 3 bases from J, the junction kept 9 bases outside the gene matches. The CDR3 reads CASSERDRNHYGYTF. CDR3 DNA sequence: TGTGCCAGCAGCGAAAGGGACAGGAATCACTATGGCTACACCTTC. The whole variable domain, filled in from reference TRBV2 and TRBJ1-2, reads EPEVTQTPSHQVTQMGQEVILRCVPISNHLYFYWYRQILGQKVEFLVSFYNNEISEKSEIFDDQFSVERPDGSNFTLKIRSTKLEDSAMYFCASSERDRNHYGYTFGSGTRLTVV.

J is TRBJ1-6 and V is TRBV6-5; 8 bases match TRBD1. The CDR3 contains 15 residues. V lost 0 bases and J lost 7; bases outside the gene matches: 2. Germline assignment: CDR1 MNHEY and CDR2 SVGAGI. The CDR3 DNA is TGTGCCAGCAGTTACTCGGACAGGGACAATTCACCCCTCCACTTT. This encodes CASSYSDRDNSPLHF.

In this sample, this clone turned up a few times. At one of its ends the junction is not consistent with the germline gene, which may arise from a read error. CDR3 sequence: CASSNRGGIEPFF. In DNA form, the CDR3 reads TGTGCCAGCTCCAACAGGGGGGGGATTGAACCTTTCTTT. The V gene is TRBV18, the J gene TRBJ1-1; 8 bases line up with TRBD1. Germline CDR1 and CDR2: KGHSH and LQKENI. The CDR3 is 13 amino acids.

The chain combines TRBV10-1 with TRBJ2-7; 8 bases agree with TRBD1. The CDR3 is 13 amino acids. Per the germline V gene, CDR1 is WNHNN and CDR2 is SYGVQD (reference sequence). Germline trimming cut 10 bases from V and 4 bases from J; bases unmatched to any gene: 9. This CDR3 reads CAKPDRAEYEQYF. Here the CDR3 DNA reads TGCGCCAAACCGGACAGGGCAGAGTACGAGCAGTACTTC.

The chain links TRBV11-1 to TRBJ2-2, with 9 bases identical to TRBD1. Germline CDR1 reads SGHAT; CDR2 reads FQDESV (reference sequence). The CDR3 runs 16 residues. The V gene end was trimmed by 5 bases and the J gene end by 1 base; junction bases not matched to a gene: 5. CDR3 sequence: CASSTWTGVNTGELFF. In DNA form, the CDR3 reads TGTGCCAGCAGCACCTGGACAGGGGTGAACACCGGGGAGCTGTTTTTT.

V usage is TRBV29-1 and J usage is TRBJ2-1; the D gene is possibly TRBD1 (5 bases). The CDR3 runs to 16 residues. Germline V gene data show CDR1 as SQVTM and CDR2 as ANQGSEA. Trimming took off 1 base at V and 1 base at J, with 14 bases between the two ends. CDR3 residues: CSVEGAGIGSYNEQFF. The CDR3, as DNA: TGCAGCGTTGAAGGGGCAGGGATAGGATCCTACAATGAGCAGTTCTTC.

The chain uses TRBV7-2 and TRBJ2-3; possibly TRBD1 for D (5 bases). Germline assignment: CDR1 SGHTA and CDR2 FQGNSA. Trimming left V 8 bases short and J 5 bases short, with 17 bases between. The CDR3 runs 14 residues. Here the CDR3 reads CASGTGRPRDTQYF. In DNA, the CDR3 is TGTGCCAGCGGAACAGGCAGGCCGAGAGATACGCAGTATTTT.

The V and J genes are TRBV29-1 and TRBJ1-5, with a tentative D call TRBD1 (6 bases). V lost 4 bases and J lost 6, with 13 bases in between. This CDR3 spans 13 amino acids. Germline CDR1 reads SQVTM; CDR2 reads ANQGSEA. CDR3 sequence reads: CSVATGTGQPQHF. CDR3 in DNA: TGCAGCGTTGCTACAGGGACGGGTCAGCCCCAGCATTTT.

This rearrangement joins TRBV30 to TRBJ2-1; TRBD2 agrees at 8 bases. With 0 bases clipped from V and 8 bases from J, the junction kept 12 bases outside the gene matches. The CDR3 runs 16 residues. CDR1 is GTSNPN and CDR2 is SVGIG in the germline V gene (reference sequence). In DNA form, the CDR3 reads TGTGCCTGGAGTGTACTCGCGGGGGGCTTAGAAGATGAGCAGTTCTTC. It encodes CAWSVLAGGLEDEQFF.

The CDR3 DNA sequence: TGCGCCAGCAGCTTGGCTCTAGCGGGGCTTTACAATGAGCAGTTCTTC. It codes for CASSLALAGLYNEQFF. J is TRBJ2-1 and V is TRBV5-1; 9 bases map to TRBD2. The CDR3 sequence is 16 residues long. The V segment lost 0 bases and the J segment 4 bases; nucleotides outside the gene matches: 5. Germline V CDR1 and CDR2: SGHRS, YFSETQ.

This clone has a single count. The gene calls are TRBV7-2 and TRBJ2-3, with a possible D match to TRBD2 (5 bases). The germline CDR1 and CDR2 sequences are SGHTA and FQGNSA. The ends were cut back, 5 bases at V and 1 base at J, with 16 bases in the middle. CDR3 size: 16 residues. The CDR3 nucleotides are TGTGCCAGCAGCCCGCGACTTGGACTGGGCACAGATACGCAGTATTTT. Protein product: CASSPRLGLGTDTQYF.

J is TRBJ2-2 and V is TRBV5-1; D is possibly TRBD2 (6 bases). Per germline, CDR1 SGHRS and CDR2 YFSETQ. This CDR3 contains 15 residues. V lost 4 bases and J 1 base, leaving 11 bases between the germline ends. CDR3 nucleotide sequence: TGCGCCAGCAGCCGCGGGACCGAGAACACCGGGGAGCTGTTTTTT. Its translation is CASSRGTENTGELFF. The full variable domain, rest sourced from reference TRBV5-1 and TRBJ2-2, is KAGVTQTPRYLIKTRGQQVTLSCSPISGHRSVSWYQQTPGQGLQFLFEYFSETQRNKGNFPGRFSGRQFSNSRSEMNVSTLELGDSALYLCASSRGTENTGELFFGEGSRLTVL.

J is TRBJ1-2 and V is TRBV12-5; D gene unclear. The CDR3 extends over 11 amino acids. V shed 6 bases and J shed 5 bases, with 7 bases lying between them. Looked up from germline, CDR1 is LGHNT and CDR2 is FRNRAP. The CDR3 is CASGLGYGYTF. CDR3 sequence (DNA): TGTGCTAGTGGACTAGGATATGGCTACACCTTC.

V usage is TRBV15 and J usage is TRBJ1-5; 8 bases agree with TRBD1. Germline CDR1 and CDR2: LNHNV and YYDKDF (reference sequence). The CDR3 loop spans 16 amino acids. V lost 5 bases, J lost 5 bases, and 11 bases stayed unmatched. Written as DNA, the CDR3 is TGTGCCACCAGCCGAATAAGGACAGGGCCGGATCAGCCCCAGCATTTT. This gives the protein CATSRIRTGPDQPQHF.

V is TRBV7-6 and J is TRBJ2-3; TRBD2 aligns across 7 bases. Looked up from germline, CDR1 is SGHVS and CDR2 is FNYEAQ. Trimming cost V 0 bases and J 4 bases; bases outside gene matches: 7. CDR3 length: 16 residues. The CDR3 loop is CASSLAGGTAADTQYF. CDR3 bases: TGTGCCAGCAGCTTAGCGGGGGGGACCGCAGCAGATACGCAGTATTTT.

CDR3 loop: CSASDVSNTGELFF. CDR3 sequence (DNA): TGCAGTGCTAGTGACGTTTCGAACACCGGGGAGCTGTTTTTT. This chain links TRBV20-1 with TRBJ2-2; the D is unclear. Trimming took off 3 bases at V and 0 bases at J, with 8 bases between the two ends. Germline V CDR1 and CDR2: DFQATT, SNEGSKA (reference sequence). This CDR3 contains 14 residues.

The chain joins TRBV9 to TRBJ1-1; maybe TRBD1 (5 bases). V lost 0 bases and J 2 bases, leaving 11 bases between the germline ends. CDR1 SGDLS and CDR2 YYNGEE come from the germline V gene. The CDR3 spans 15 residues. The CDR3, as DNA: TGTGCCAGCAGCGTAGTAGCAGGGCCCAACACTGAAGCTTTCTTT. This codes for CASSVVAGPNTEAFF. Drawing the rest from reference TRBV9 and TRBJ1-1, the complete variable domain is DSGVTQTPKHLITATGQRVTLRCSPRSGDLSVYWYQQSLDQGLQFLIQYYNGEERAKGNILERFSAQQFPDLHSELNLSSLELGDSALYFCASSVVAGPNTEAFFGQGTRLTVV.

The chain couples TRBV7-2 to TRBJ2-5; a possible D gene is TRBD2 (6 bases). In germline, CDR1 is SGHTA, CDR2 FQGNSA. There are 15 residues in the CDR3. The V and J ends lost 4 bases and 5 bases respectively, with 17 bases between them. The CDR3 reads CASSSFRDSQETQYF. The DNA of the CDR3 is TGTGCCAGCAGCTCTTTCCGGGACTCCCAGGAGACCCAGTACTTC.